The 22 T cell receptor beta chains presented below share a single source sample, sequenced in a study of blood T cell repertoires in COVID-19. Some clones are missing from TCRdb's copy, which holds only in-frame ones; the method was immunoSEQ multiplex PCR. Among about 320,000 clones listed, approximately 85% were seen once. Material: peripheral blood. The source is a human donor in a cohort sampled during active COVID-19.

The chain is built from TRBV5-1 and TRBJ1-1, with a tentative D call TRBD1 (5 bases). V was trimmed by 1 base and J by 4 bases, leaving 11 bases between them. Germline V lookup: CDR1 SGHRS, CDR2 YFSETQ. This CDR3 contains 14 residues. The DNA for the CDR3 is TGCGCCAGCAGCTTGATAGGGGTAGCCACTGAAGCTTTCTTT. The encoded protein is CASSLIGVATEAFF. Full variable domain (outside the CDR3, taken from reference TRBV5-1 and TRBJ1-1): KAGVTQTPRYLIKTRGQQVTLSCSPISGHRSVSWYQQTPGQGLQFLFEYFSETQRNKGNFPGRFSGRQFSNSRSEMNVSTLELGDSALYLCASSLIGVATEAFFGQGTRLTVV.

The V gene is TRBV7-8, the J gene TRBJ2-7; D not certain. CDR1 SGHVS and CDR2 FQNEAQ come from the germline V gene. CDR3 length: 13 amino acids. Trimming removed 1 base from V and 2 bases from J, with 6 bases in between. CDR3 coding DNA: TGTGCCAGCAGCTTAGACAGTCCCTACGAGCAGTACTTC. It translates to CASSLDSPYEQYF.

The CDR3 region has the DNA TGTGCCAGCAGGCCTGGGCGGGGGAACTATGGCTACACCTTC. It yields the protein CASRPGRGNYGYTF. The chain is built from TRBV6-5 and TRBJ1-2, with a tentative D call TRBD1 (5 bases). This CDR3 is 14 amino acids long. V was pared by 6 bases and J by 2 bases, with 13 bases between. CDR1 MNHEY and CDR2 SVGAGI come from the germline V gene.

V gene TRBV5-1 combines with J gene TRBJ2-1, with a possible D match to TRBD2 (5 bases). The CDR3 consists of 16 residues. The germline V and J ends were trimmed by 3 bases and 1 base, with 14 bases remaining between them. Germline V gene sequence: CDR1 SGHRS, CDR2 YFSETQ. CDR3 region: CASSWRLLGSYNEQFF. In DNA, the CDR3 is TGCGCCAGCAGCTGGAGGCTCCTGGGGTCCTACAATGAGCAGTTCTTC. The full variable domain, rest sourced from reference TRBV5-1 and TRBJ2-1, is KAGVTQTPRYLIKTRGQQVTLSCSPISGHRSVSWYQQTPGQGLQFLFEYFSETQRNKGNFPGRFSGRQFSNSRSEMNVSTLELGDSALYLCASSWRLLGSYNEQFFGPGTRLTVL.

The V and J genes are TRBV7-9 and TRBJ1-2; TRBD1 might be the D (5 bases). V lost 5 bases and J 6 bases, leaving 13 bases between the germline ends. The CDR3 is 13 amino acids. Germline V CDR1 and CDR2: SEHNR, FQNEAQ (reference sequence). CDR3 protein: CASSHQDMDGYTF. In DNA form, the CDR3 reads TGTGCCAGCAGCCACCAGGACATGGATGGCTACACCTTC.

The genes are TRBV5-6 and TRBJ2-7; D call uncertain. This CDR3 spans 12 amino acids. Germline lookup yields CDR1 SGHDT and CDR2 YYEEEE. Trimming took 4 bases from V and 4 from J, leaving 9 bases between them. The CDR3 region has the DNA TGTGCCAGCAGCATGGATACTTACGAGCAGTACTTC. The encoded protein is CASSMDTYEQYF.

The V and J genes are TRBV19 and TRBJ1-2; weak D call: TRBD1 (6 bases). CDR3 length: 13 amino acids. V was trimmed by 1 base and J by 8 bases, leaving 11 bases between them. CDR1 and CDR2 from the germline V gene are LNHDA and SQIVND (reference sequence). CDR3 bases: TGTGCCAGTAGTATAGTAGGGGGAAGCGGCTACACCTTC. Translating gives CASSIVGGSGYTF.

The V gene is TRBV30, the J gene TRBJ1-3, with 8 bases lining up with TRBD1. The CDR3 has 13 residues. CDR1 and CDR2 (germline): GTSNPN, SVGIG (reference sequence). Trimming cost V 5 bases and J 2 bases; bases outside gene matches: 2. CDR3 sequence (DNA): TGTGCCTGGGGCAGGGGGCCTGGAAACACCATATATTTT. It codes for CAWGRGPGNTIYF.

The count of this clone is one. CDR3 sequence: CATSDSGLQETQYF. CDR3 in DNA: TGTGCCACCAGTGACTCCGGACTACAAGAGACCCAGTACTTC. This chain joins TRBV24-1 and TRBJ2-5, with D tentatively TRBD2 (6 bases). Trimming pared 4 bases from V and 2 bases from J, leaving 10 bases between. The CDR3 has 14 residues. The germline V gene has CDR1 KGHDR and CDR2 SFDVKD.

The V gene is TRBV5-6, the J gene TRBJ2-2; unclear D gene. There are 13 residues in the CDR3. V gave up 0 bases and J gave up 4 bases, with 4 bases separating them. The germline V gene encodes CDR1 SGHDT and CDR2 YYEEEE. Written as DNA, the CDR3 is TGTGCCAGCAGCTTGGCCAGCACCGGGGAGCTGTTTTTT. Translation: CASSLASTGELFF.

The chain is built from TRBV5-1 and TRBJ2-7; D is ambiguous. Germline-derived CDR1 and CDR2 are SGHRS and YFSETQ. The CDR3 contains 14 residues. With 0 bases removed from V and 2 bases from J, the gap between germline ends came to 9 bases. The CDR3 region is CASSLAAGPYEQYF. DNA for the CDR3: TGCGCCAGCAGCTTGGCCGCCGGTCCCTACGAGCAGTACTTC.

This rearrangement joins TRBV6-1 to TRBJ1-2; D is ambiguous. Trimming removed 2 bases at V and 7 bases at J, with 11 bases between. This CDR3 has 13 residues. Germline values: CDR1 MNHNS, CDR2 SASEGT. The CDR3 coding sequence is TGTGCCAGCAGTGAACGGAGGGTGAGTGGCTACACCTTC. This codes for CASSERRVSGYTF.

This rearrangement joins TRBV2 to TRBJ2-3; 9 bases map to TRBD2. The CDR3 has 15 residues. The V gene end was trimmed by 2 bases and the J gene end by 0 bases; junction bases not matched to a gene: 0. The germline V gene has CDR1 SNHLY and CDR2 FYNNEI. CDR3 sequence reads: CASSELAGSTDTQYF. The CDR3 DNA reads TGTGCCAGCAGTGAACTAGCGGGGAGCACAGATACGCAGTATTTT.

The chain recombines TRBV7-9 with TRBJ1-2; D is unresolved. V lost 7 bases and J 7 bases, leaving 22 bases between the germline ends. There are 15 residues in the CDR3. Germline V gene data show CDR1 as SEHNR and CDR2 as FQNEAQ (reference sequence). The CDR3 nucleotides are TGTGCCAGCATCACCTCAAGCGGCAGCTCTGCTGGCTACACCTTC. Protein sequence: CASITSSGSSAGYTF.

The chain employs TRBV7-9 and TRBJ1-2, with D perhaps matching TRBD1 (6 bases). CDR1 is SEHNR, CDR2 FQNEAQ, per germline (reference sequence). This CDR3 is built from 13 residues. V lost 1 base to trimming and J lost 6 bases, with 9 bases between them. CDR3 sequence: CASSLDRADGYTF. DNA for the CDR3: TGTGCCAGCAGCTTAGACAGGGCTGATGGCTACACCTTC.

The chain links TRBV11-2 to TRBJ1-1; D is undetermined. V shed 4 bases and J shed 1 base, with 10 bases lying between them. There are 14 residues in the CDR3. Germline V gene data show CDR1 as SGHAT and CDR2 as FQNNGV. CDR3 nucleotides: TGTGCCAGCAGCTACCCACCACAGAACACTGAAGCTTTCTTT. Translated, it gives CASSYPPQNTEAFF.

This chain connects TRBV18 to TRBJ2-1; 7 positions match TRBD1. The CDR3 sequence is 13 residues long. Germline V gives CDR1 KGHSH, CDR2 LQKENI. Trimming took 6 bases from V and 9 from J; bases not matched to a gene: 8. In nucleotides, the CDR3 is TGTGCCAGCTCCGGGGACAGTGTGAGTGAGCAGTTCTTC. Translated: CASSGDSVSEQFF.

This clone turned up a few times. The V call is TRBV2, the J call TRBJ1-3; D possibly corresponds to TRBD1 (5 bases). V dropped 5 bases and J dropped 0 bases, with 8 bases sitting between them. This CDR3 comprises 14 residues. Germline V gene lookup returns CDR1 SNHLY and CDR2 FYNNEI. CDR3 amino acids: CASSLTVSGNTIYF. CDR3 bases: TGTGCCAGCAGTCTGACAGTCTCTGGAAACACCATATATTTT.

This CDR3 reads CAWSVGPNSPLHF. The CDR3, as DNA: TGTGCCTGGAGTGTGGGCCCGAATTCACCCCTCCACTTT. The chain is built from TRBV30 and TRBJ1-6; no definite D call. Germline lookup yields CDR1 GTSNPN and CDR2 SVGIG (reference sequence). The V end lost 0 bases, the J end lost 7 bases, and 7 bases lay between the germline ends. CDR3 size: 13 residues.

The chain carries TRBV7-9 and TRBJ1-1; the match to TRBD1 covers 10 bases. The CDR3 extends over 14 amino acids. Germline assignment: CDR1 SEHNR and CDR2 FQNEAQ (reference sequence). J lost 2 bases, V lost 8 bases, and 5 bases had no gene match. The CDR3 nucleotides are TGTGCCAGCGGAGGACAGGGGGGAAACACTGAAGCTTTCTTT. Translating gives CASGGQGGNTEAFF.

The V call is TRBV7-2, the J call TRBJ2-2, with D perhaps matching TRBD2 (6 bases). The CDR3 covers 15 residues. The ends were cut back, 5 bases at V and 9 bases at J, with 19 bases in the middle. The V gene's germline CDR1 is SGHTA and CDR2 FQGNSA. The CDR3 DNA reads TGTGCCAGCAGCCCATCCGGGACTCACCACCGGGAGCTGTTTTTT. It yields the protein CASSPSGTHHRELFF. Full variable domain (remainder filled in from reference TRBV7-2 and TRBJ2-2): GAGVSQSPSNKVTEKGKDVELRCDPISGHTALYWYRQSLGQGLEFLIYFQGNSAPDKSGLPSDRFSAERTGGSVSTLTIQRTQQEDSAVYLCASSPSGTHHRELFFGEGSRLTVL.

As DNA, the CDR3 is TGTGCCAGCTCACCCTACCGGGGGGGAGACAATGAGCAGTTCTTC. Translation gives CASSPYRGGDNEQFF. This chain connects TRBV18 to TRBJ2-1; 8 bases map to TRBD2. From germline, CDR1 is KGHSH and CDR2 LQKENI. The CDR3 contains 15 residues. The V gene end was trimmed by 3 bases and the J gene end by 5 bases; junction bases not matched to a gene: 6.